This T cell receptor (beta chain) was obtained from a study of blood T cell repertoires in COVID-19. Study-wide context: Spain, Italy and the United States supplied samples that represented acute and convalescent COVID-19. Sample material is recorded as cDNA or gDNA derived from T cells, B-cell-depleted T cells, or PBMCs.

In the original processing: Estimation of nucleated cell counts was performed using reference gene primer amplification. Data came from immunoSEQ multiplex PCR; TCRdb stores just in-frame clones and leaves some out. For V, J and clone size, that table is used; D and trimming come from the DNA. The sample lists some 180,000 clones, under 90% occurring once. V was shortened by 0 bases and J by 4 bases, with 10 bases between the two germline ends. Germline CDR1 reads LGHNA; CDR2 reads YSLEER. This CDR3 is 15 amino acids long. The rearrangement joins TRBV4-3 to TRBJ1-3; D uncertain. Source material: peripheral blood. The receptor's source is a man aged 55 to 69 with acute or convalescent COVID-19. CDR3 sequence: CASSQDMRYGNTIYF. As DNA, the CDR3 is TGCGCCAGCAGCCAAGATATGCGGTACGGAAACACCATATATTTT.